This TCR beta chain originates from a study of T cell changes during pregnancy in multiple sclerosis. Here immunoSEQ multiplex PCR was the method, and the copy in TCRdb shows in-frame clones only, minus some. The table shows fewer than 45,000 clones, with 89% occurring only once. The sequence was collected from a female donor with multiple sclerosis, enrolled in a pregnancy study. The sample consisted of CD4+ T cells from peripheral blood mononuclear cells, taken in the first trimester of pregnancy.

The CDR3: CASSYALADVGNEQFF. In DNA, the CDR3 is TGTGCCAGCAGTTACGCCCTAGCGGACGTGGGGAATGAGCAGTTCTTC. The V gene is TRBV6-5, the J gene TRBJ2-1, with 7 nucleotides matching TRBD2. This CDR3 comprises 16 residues. Germline CDR1 reads MNHEY; CDR2 reads SVGAGI. With 2 bases clipped from V and 7 bases from J, the junction kept 11 bases outside the gene matches.